This T cell receptor beta chain appears in the sequencing data of a study of blood T cell repertoires in COVID-19. Study-wide background: Researchers got acute and convalescent COVID-19 samples from the United States, Italy and Spain. PBMCs, B-cell-depleted T cells, or T cells were the source of the cDNA or gDNA that made up the material.

This clone came up once. CDR1 is SGDLS and CDR2 is YYNGEE in the germline V gene. The CDR3 has 15 amino acids. Between the trimmed V and J ends, which lost 4 bases and 5 bases, there was a span of 18 bases. The repertoire was sequenced with immunoSEQ multiplex PCR; TCRdb's copy has only in-frame clones and lacks some. The repertoire consists of 150,000 or so clones, with approximately 80% occurring once and the leading ten covering roughly an eighth. This TCR came from a woman aged 55-70 years with COVID-19, enrolled during active disease. The specimen sequenced was peripheral blood. The V gene is TRBV9, the J gene TRBJ1-1; D is perhaps TRBD1 (5 bases). The CDR3 sequence is CASSQARGVMTEAFF. DNA for the CDR3: TGTGCCAGCAGCCAGGCCCGGGGGGTCATGACTGAAGCTTTCTTT.